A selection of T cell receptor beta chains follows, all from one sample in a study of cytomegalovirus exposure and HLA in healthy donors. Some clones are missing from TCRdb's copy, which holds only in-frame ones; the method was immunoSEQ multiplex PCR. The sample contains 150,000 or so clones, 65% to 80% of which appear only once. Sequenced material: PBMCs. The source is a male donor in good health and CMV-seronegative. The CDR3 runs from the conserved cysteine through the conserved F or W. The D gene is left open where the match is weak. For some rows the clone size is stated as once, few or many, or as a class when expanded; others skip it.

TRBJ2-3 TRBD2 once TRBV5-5 CASSPKTSGGVDTQYF TGTGCCAGCAGCCCCAAGACTAGCGGGGGGGTAGATACGCAGTATTTT
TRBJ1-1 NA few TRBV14 CASSQARGFVNTEAFF TGTGCCAGCAGCCAAGCGAGGGGGTTTGTGAACACTGAAGCTTTCTTT
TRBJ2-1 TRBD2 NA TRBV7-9 CASTPAGLYNEQFF TGTGCCAGCACCCCAGCGGGACTCTACAATGAGCAGTTCTTC
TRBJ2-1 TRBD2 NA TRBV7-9 CASSLRLGGGNEQFF TGTGCCAGCAGCTTACGTCTGGGGGGAGGGAATGAGCAGTTCTTC
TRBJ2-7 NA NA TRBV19 CASSPHPSGQYF TGTGCCAGTAGTCCCCACCCCTCCGGGCAGTACTTC
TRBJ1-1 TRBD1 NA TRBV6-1 CASSGGTGEGHTEAFF TGTGCCAGCAGTGGGGGGACAGGGGAAGGTCACACTGAAGCTTTCTTT
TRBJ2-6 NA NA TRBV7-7 CASSPSGANVLTF TGTGCTAGCAGCCCGAGTGGGGCCAACGTCCTGACTTTC
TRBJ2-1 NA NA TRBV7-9 CASSIEERYNEQFF TGTGCCAGCAGTATAGAGGAGAGGTACAATGAGCAGTTCTTC
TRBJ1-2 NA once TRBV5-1 CASSSGGQGFGYGYTF TGCGCCAGCAGCTCGGGGGGCCAGGGATTTGGGTATGGCTACACCTTC
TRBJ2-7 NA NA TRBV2 CASSDRVRDEQYF TGTGCCAGCAGTGACAGGGTCCGGGACGAGCAGTACTTC
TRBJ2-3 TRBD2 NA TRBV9 CASSPRRDYPTDTQYF TGTGCCAGCAGCCCACGCCGGGACTACCCCACAGATACGCAGTATTTT
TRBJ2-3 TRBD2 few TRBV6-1 CASSPRGGRDTQYF TGTGCCAGCAGTCCCCGGGGGGGTCGCGATACGCAGTATTTT
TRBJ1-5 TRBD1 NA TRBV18 CASSPQGQGGNQPQHF TGTGCCAGCTCACCACAGGGACAGGGCGGTAATCAGCCCCAGCATTTT
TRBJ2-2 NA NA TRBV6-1 CASSERPPQSLGGGELFF TGTGCCAGCAGTGAAAGGCCGCCGCAGAGCCTCGGGGGCGGGGAGCTGTTTTTT
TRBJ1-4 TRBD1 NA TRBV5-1 CASSVSRGPNEKLFF TGCGCCAGCAGCGTATCTAGGGGGCCCAATGAAAAACTGTTTTTT